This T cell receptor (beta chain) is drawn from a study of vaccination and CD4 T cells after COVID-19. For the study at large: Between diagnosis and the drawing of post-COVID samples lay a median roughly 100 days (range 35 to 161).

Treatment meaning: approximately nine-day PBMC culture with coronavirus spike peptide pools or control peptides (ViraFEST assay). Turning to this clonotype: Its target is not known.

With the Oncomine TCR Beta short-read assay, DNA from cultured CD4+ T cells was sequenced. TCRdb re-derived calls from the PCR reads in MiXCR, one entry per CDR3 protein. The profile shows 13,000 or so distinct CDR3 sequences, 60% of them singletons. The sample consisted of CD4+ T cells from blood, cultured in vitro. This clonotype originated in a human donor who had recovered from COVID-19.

As DNA, the CDR3 is TGTGCCAGCAGTCATGGGACAGGGGGCCGGGAGACCCAGTACTTC. Translated: CASSHGTGGRETQYF. The chain uses TRBV12-3 or TRBV12-4 and TRBJ2-5, with 12 bases lining up with TRBD1. The CDR3 is made up of 15 amino acids. J lost 5 bases, V lost 5 bases, and 6 bases had no gene match.